The present T cell receptor beta chain was sequenced within a study of cytomegalovirus exposure and HLA in healthy donors. CDR3 length equals 15 residues. Trimming at V came to 5 bases and at J to 2 bases, leaving 5 bases not matched to a gene. Per germline, CDR1 MNHNY and CDR2 SVGAGI (reference sequence). 60 Vbeta and 13 Jbeta primers were used in PCR. Using immunoSEQ multiplex PCR, the repertoire was profiled, and TCRdb retains in-frame clones only, with some absent. Of about 100,000 clones detected, approximately 68% appear once; the ten largest clones hold less than 5%. The chain links TRBV6-6 to TRBJ2-3, with TRBD2 identical over 9 bases. The specimen sequenced was PBMCs. The TCR comes from a woman between 18 and 29 years old in good health and CMV-seropositive. This CDR3 is CASSETSGLTDTQYF. CDR3 coding DNA: TGTGCCAGCAGTGAGACTAGCGGCCTCACAGATACGCAGTATTTT.